This entry concerns a single T cell receptor (beta chain). This table comes from immunoSEQ multiplex PCR, and its TCRdb copy is limited to in-frame clones, with some not included. The repertoire includes about 270,000 clones, around 87% of them detected once, and under 3% sits in the top ten. This entry is derived from a study of blood T cell repertoires in COVID-19. Individuals drawn from approximately 22 US areas were roughly 18 to 89 years old. Cohorts were based on clinical histories the participants reported. Recovered participants had two consecutive negative NP/OP PCR tests, healthcare professional clearance, or symptom resolution. V was cut by 2 bases and J by 3 bases, with 14 bases left in between. Germline V gene lookup returns CDR1 SNHLY and CDR2 FYNNEI. This CDR3 is built from 15 residues.

V gene TRBV2 combines with J gene TRBJ2-7, with D maybe TRBD2 (6 bases). This sequence originates from a woman aged 18 to 35 who had recovered from COVID-19. Sample: PBMCs or T cells enriched from blood (not recorded which). Here the CDR3 reads CASSETPGLGYEQYF. The CDR3 DNA sequence: TGTGCCAGCAGTGAAACTCCGGGACTTGGCTACGAGCAGTACTTC.